The rows below give T cell receptor beta chains drawn from one sample of a study of early T cells in non-severe SARS-CoV-2 infection. TCRdb processed the 5' RACE reads anew with MiXCR; each CDR3 protein has one entry. The repertoire holds some 49,000 distinct CDR3 sequences, 10% to 15% seen once, with about 9.7% in the top ten. The sequencing sample was made of whole blood. The source is an adult who was a healthcare worker with PCR-confirmed SARS-CoV-2 infection or an uninfected control (not recorded which). The CDR3 runs from the conserved cysteine through the conserved F or W. Fields, in order: D gene, V gene, clone size, J gene, CDR3 protein, CDR3 DNA. The D gene is left open where the match is weak. Only some rows state a clone size, as once, few, many or a class for expanded clones.

-	TRBV12-3/TRBV12-4	-	TRBJ2-1	CASIWGETYNEQFF	TGTGCCAGCATCTGGGGGGAAACCTACAATGAGCAGTTCTTC
-	TRBV6-1	many	TRBJ2-5	CASSERGDLREVF	TGTGCCAGCAGTGAAAGGGGTGACCTCAGAGAGGTGTTC
TRBD1	TRBV20-1	many	TRBJ1-5	CSAPGQGRLSQPQHF	TGCAGTGCACCCGGACAGGGGCGGCTTAGTCAGCCCCAGCATTTT
-	TRBV6-5	many	TRBJ2-7	CASSYTRWTFSFSYEQYF	TGTGCCAGCAGTTACACTAGATGGACTTTCAGCTTCTCCTACGAGCAGTACTTC
-	TRBV3-1	many	TRBJ1-5	CASSHGGRAYSNQPQHF	TGTGCCAGCAGCCACGGGGGCCGAGCATATAGCAATCAGCCCCAGCATTTT
-	TRBV5-1	-	TRBJ1-4	CASSLYPGGLDEKLFF	TGCGCCAGCAGCCTCTACCCGGGGGGCTTGGATGAAAAACTGTTTTTT
-	TRBV18	many	TRBJ1-1	CASSRSRGEGSEAFF	TGTGCCAGCTCACGGTCGCGGGGCGAGGGATCTGAAGCTTTCTTT
-	TRBV21-1	many	TRBJ2-3	CASSKGSTGGRPDTQYF	TGTGCCAGCAGCAAAGGGAGTACTGGGGGGCGACCAGATACGCAGTATTTT
-	TRBV7-9	few	TRBJ2-2	CASSHNGGNTGELFF	TGTGCCAGCAGTCATAACGGGGGGAACACCGGGGAGCTGTTTTTT
-	TRBV20-1	many	TRBJ1-5	CSAGVGNQPQHF	TGCAGTGCTGGGGTAGGGAATCAGCCCCAGCATTTT
-	TRBV7-9	few	TRBJ1-1	CASSTGGTEAFF	TGTGCCAGCAGCACCGGGGGCACTGAAGCTTTCTTT
-	TRBV5-5	-	TRBJ1-5	CASSPLGYSNQPQHF	TGTGCCAGCAGCCCCCTGGGATATAGCAATCAGCCCCAGCATTTT
TRBD2	TRBV7-2	many	TRBJ2-7	CASSLLAGGAYEQYF	TGTGCCAGCAGCTTATTAGCGGGAGGGGCCTACGAGCAGTACTTC
-	TRBV7-2	few	TRBJ1-1	CASSLVQGYTEAFF	TGTGCCAGCAGCTTAGTTCAGGGTTACACTGAAGCTTTCTTT
-	TRBV7-3	-	TRBJ2-3	CASAQGFGTDTQYF	TGTGCCAGCGCCCAGGGCTTTGGAACCGATACGCAGTATTTT
TRBD1	TRBV27	many	TRBJ1-2	CASSSRYKSSTGDWHGYTF	TGTGCCAGCAGTTCCCGATATAAGTCTTCAACAGGGGATTGGCATGGCTACACCTTC
-	TRBV11-2	-	TRBJ2-1	CASSPPRRGNEQFF	TGTGCCAGCAGCCCCCCCCGACGCGGCAATGAGCAGTTCTTC
-	TRBV27	-	TRBJ1-2	CASSSGQKSYGYTF	TGTGCCAGCAGTTCTGGACAGAAAAGCTATGGCTACACCTTC
TRBD1	TRBV6-2/TRBV6-3	few	TRBJ2-1	CASSTGTGADEQFF	TGTGCCAGCAGTACCGGGACAGGGGCGGATGAGCAGTTCTTC
-	TRBV7-6	many	TRBJ2-1	CASSPTVYNEQFF	TGTGCCAGCAGCCCGACAGTCTACAATGAGCAGTTCTTC
-	TRBV24-1	few	TRBJ1-1	CATSQNTEAFF	TGTGCCACTTCACAAAACACTGAAGCTTTCTTT
-	TRBV30	many	TRBJ1-6	CAWRWLATYNSPLHF	TGTGCCTGGAGATGGCTGGCTACTTATAATTCACCCCTCCACTTT
-	TRBV27	-	TRBJ2-1	CASSPLQQGYKYNEQFF	TGTGCCAGCAGTCCGCTCCAACAGGGTTACAAATACAATGAGCAGTTCTTC
-	TRBV3-1	-	TRBJ2-7	CASSLRTTLGEQYF	TGTGCCAGCAGCCTTCGGACTACCCTGGGCGAGCAGTACTTC
-	TRBV4-3	-	TRBJ1-2	CASSPSQGPNYGYTF	TGCGCCAGCAGCCCCTCCCAGGGGCCAAACTATGGCTACACCTTC
TRBD1	TRBV12-3/TRBV12-4	many	TRBJ1-2	CASSSTGDSYGYTF	TGTGCCAGCAGTTCGACAGGGGATAGCTATGGCTACACCTTC
-	TRBV9	-	TRBJ1-1	CASSPLQF	TGTGCCAGCAGCCCTTTACAATTT
TRBD1	TRBV7-6	many	TRBJ2-5	CASSFTGEETQYF	TGTGCCAGCAGCTTTACAGGGGAAGAGACCCAGTACTTC
-	TRBV28	-	TRBJ1-5	CASSFRPGRINQPQHF	TGTGCCAGCAGTTTCCGACCGGGACGGATAAATCAGCCCCAGCATTTT
TRBD2	TRBV5-1	few	TRBJ2-5	CASSSILIAGLQETQYF	TGCGCCAGCAGCTCTATCCTGATAGCGGGCTTACAAGAGACCCAGTACTTC
-	TRBV5-4	-	TRBJ2-2	CVGKLGGTGELFF	TGTGTCGGCAAGTTGGGCGGCACCGGGGAGCTGTTTTTT
TRBD1	TRBV19	many	TRBJ2-7	CASKEQGKYEQYF	TGTGCCAGTAAAGAACAGGGGAAATACGAGCAGTACTTC
-	TRBV18	-	TRBJ2-1	CASSPGTTRTEQFF	TGTGCCAGCTCACCCGGGACGACTAGGACTGAGCAGTTCTTC
TRBD2	TRBV7-3	many	TRBJ2-4	CASSLAGGNIQYF	TGTGCCAGCAGCTTAGCGGGAGGAAACATTCAGTACTTC
-	TRBV5-4	few	TRBJ1-4	CASSETPGLINEKLFF	TGTGCCAGCAGCGAAACCCCAGGACTGATTAATGAAAAACTGTTTTTT
TRBD1	TRBV7-3	once	TRBJ2-1	CASSLRTGTGLDEQFF	TGTGCCAGCAGCTTAAGGACCGGGACAGGGCTAGATGAGCAGTTCTTC
-	TRBV5-5	many	TRBJ1-1	CASSLTAVNTEAFF	TGTGCCAGCAGCTTGACGGCAGTGAACACTGAAGCTTTCTTT
TRBD2	TRBV7-2	many	TRBJ2-5	CASSLGGGSWRETQYF	TGTGCCAGCAGCTTGGGCGGCGGGAGTTGGAGAGAGACCCAGTACTTC
TRBD1	TRBV30	-	TRBJ1-4	CAWSGGGVWYEKLFF	TGTGCCTGGAGTGGAGGGGGCGTATGGTATGAAAAACTGTTTTTT
-	TRBV6-6	many	TRBJ2-1	CASSYSDIQGPPYNEQFF	TGTGCCAGCAGTTACTCGGATATACAGGGACCTCCCTACAATGAGCAGTTCTTC
-	TRBV29-1	many	TRBJ1-1	CSVAVLNRDTNTEAFF	TGCAGCGTTGCGGTTTTGAACAGGGATACGAACACTGAAGCTTTCTTT
TRBD1	TRBV7-2	few	TRBJ2-5	CASSQPTGGVLKETQYF	TGTGCCAGCAGCCAACCGACAGGGGGCGTTTTGAAAGAGACCCAGTACTTC
-	TRBV6-2/TRBV6-3	few	TRBJ2-1	CASSPDITPADEQFF	TGTGCCAGCAGTCCGGATATTACACCCGCGGATGAGCAGTTCTTC
-	TRBV12-3/TRBV12-4	-	TRBJ2-1	CASSHRAGHEQFF	TGTGCCAGCAGTCACAGGGCCGGGCATGAGCAGTTCTTC
-	TRBV7-7	-	TRBJ2-1	CASSQGSSSYNEQFF	TGTGCTAGCAGCCAGGGAAGCAGCTCCTACAATGAGCAGTTCTTC
TRBD1	TRBV6-4	many	TRBJ2-3	CASSGGQGNTDTQYF	TGTGCCAGCAGTGGAGGACAGGGAAATACAGATACGCAGTATTTT